The next 23 T cell receptor beta chains were all read from a single sample in a study of cytomegalovirus exposure and HLA in healthy donors. The PCR contained 60 Vbeta and 13 Jbeta primers. The table came from immunoSEQ multiplex PCR; TCRdb's copy has only in-frame clones and leaves some out. The profile covers around 130,000 clones, with around 80% appearing a single time and 5% to 6.5% taken by the ten largest. Sequencing was carried out using PBMCs. The receptor set was obtained from a man under 40 in good health and CMV-seronegative.

A few counts support this clone. J is TRBJ1-2 and V is TRBV5-4; weak D call: TRBD1 (5 bases). The V and J ends lost 4 bases and 4 bases respectively, with 14 bases between them. The CDR3 runs 14 residues. From germline, CDR1 is SGHNT and CDR2 YYREEE (reference sequence). The chain's CDR3 is CASSLVEGRYGYTF. CDR3 in DNA: TGTGCCAGCAGCCTTGTGGAGGGACGCTATGGCTACACCTTC.

V and J are TRBV7-8 and TRBJ2-5; 7 bases align to TRBD2. Germline CDR1 is SGHVS and CDR2 is FQNEAQ. Trimming cost V 1 base and J 3 bases; bases outside gene matches: 2. The CDR3 contains 14 residues. Here the CDR3 reads CASSLGAGEETQYF. The CDR3 DNA reads TGTGCCAGCAGCTTAGGGGCGGGGGAAGAGACCCAGTACTTC.

This chain uses TRBV4-3 with TRBJ2-1; 11 nucleotides align to TRBD2. The CDR3 covers 15 residues. The germline V gene encodes CDR1 LGHNA and CDR2 YSLEER. The trim removed 1 base at V and 7 bases at J, leaving 3 bases unmatched. The DNA for the CDR3 is TGCGCCAGCAGCCAAGTCCCTAGCGGGGGGAATGAGCAGTTCTTC. Protein: CASSQVPSGGNEQFF.

This clone was detected only a few times. V usage is TRBV7-2 and J usage is TRBJ2-1; TRBD2 matches 7 bases. V was pared by 3 bases and J by 9 bases, with 5 bases of the junction left unmatched. The CDR3 length is 13 residues. Germline CDR1 is SGHTA and CDR2 is FQGNSA. DNA for the CDR3: TGTGCCAGCAGCTTCAGAGCGGGATCTGAGCAGTTCTTC. It yields the protein CASSFRAGSEQFF.

This chain uses TRBV28 with TRBJ2-7, with D possibly TRBD1 on 6 matching bases. V lost 6 bases, J lost 4 bases, and 19 bases lay in between. CDR1 is MDHEN, CDR2 SYDVKM, per germline. This CDR3 spans 15 amino acids. The CDR3 sequence is CASSTSTGWRYEQYF. CDR3 nucleotides: TGTGCCAGCAGCACATCTACAGGGTGGAGGTACGAGCAGTACTTC.

The gene calls are TRBV6-1 and TRBJ1-1, with D unclear. Per germline, CDR1 MNHNS and CDR2 SASEGT. The V gene lost 6 bases and the J gene lost 0 bases, with 14 bases spanning the gap. The CDR3 consists of 15 residues. This CDR3 reads CASRNTGDLNTEAFF. Written as DNA, the CDR3 is TGTGCCAGCAGGAACACGGGAGACTTGAACACTGAAGCTTTCTTT.

The V call is TRBV2, the J call TRBJ1-4; TRBD1 might be the D (5 bases). This CDR3 comprises 11 residues. The germline V gene has CDR1 SNHLY and CDR2 FYNNEI. V was shortened by 11 bases and J by 8 bases, with 12 bases between the two germline ends. The DNA for the CDR3 is TGTGCCGGGGGGAGGGGCGAAAAACTGTTTTTT. Translation: CAGGRGEKLFF.

The V call is TRBV5-1, the J call TRBJ2-2; 12 bases align to TRBD2. The CDR3 runs 16 residues. V shed 4 bases and J 4 bases; nucleotides not matched to a gene: 5. CDR1 SGHRS and CDR2 YFSETQ come from the germline V gene. CDR3 bases: TGCGCCAGCAGCCCTGGACTAGCGGGGATCACCGGGGAGCTGTTTTTT. Its translation: CASSPGLAGITGELFF.

The rearrangement uses TRBV5-1 and TRBJ1-2, with D perhaps matching TRBD1 (5 bases). The CDR3 length is 13 residues. CDR1 is SGHRS and CDR2 is YFSETQ in the germline V gene. V gave up 7 bases and J gave up 4 bases, with 14 bases separating them. CDR3 residues: CASSDGGGYGYTF. The CDR3 DNA sequence: TGCGCCAGCTCAGATGGGGGGGGCTATGGCTACACCTTC. Based on the CDR3 plus reference TRBV5-1 and TRBJ1-2, the full variable domain is KAGVTQTPRYLIKTRGQQVTLSCSPISGHRSVSWYQQTPGQGLQFLFEYFSETQRNKGNFPGRFSGRQFSNSRSEMNVSTLELGDSALYLCASSDGGGYGYTFGSGTRLTVV.

This clone has more than one count but fewer than ten. The chain carries TRBV2 and TRBJ1-5; D possibly corresponds to TRBD1 (5 bases). Germline CDR1 reads SNHLY; CDR2 reads FYNNEI. This CDR3 is 14 amino acids long. V dropped 6 bases and J dropped 0 bases, with 9 bases sitting between them. The CDR3 DNA is TGTGCCAGCAGGACGGACACTAGCAATCAGCCCCAGCATTTT. Protein product: CASRTDTSNQPQHF.

The chain has TRBV4-3 and TRBJ2-1; 7 bases map to TRBD1. Looked up from germline, CDR1 is LGHNA and CDR2 is YSLEER. V was pared by 1 base and J by 4 bases, with 7 bases of the junction left unmatched. This CDR3 is 16 amino acids long. Written as DNA, the CDR3 is TGCGCCAGCAGCCAAGGCCCTGGGACAGAGTACAATGAGCAGTTCTTC. Residues: CASSQGPGTEYNEQFF.

This clone was counted a few times. The chain couples TRBV21-1 to TRBJ2-1; the D call in the table, TRBD2, was not verified against the DNA. TRBV21-1 is noted as a pseudogene. The CDR3 runs to 17 residues. In DNA, the CDR3 is TGTGCCAGCAGCAAAGAGCCTTACTCTCGCTCCTACAATGAGCAGTTCTTC. As protein: CASSKEPYSRSYNEQFF.

This clone was recorded once. The sample holds other DNA sequences that translate to the same CDR3. The J gene is TRBJ1-1, the V gene TRBV7-9, with 7 bases matching TRBD1. Looked up from germline, CDR1 is SEHNR and CDR2 is FQNEAQ (reference sequence). V trimming: 2 bases; J trimming: 3 bases; junction bases outside the gene matches: 0. The CDR3 extends over 13 amino acids. The CDR3 here is CASSLTGDTEAFF. The CDR3 DNA follows: TGTGCCAGCAGCTTAACAGGGGACACTGAAGCTTTCTTT.

CDR3 bases: TGTGCCAGTAGTTTGACTAGCTCTGGCACAGATACGCAGTATTTT. This codes for CASSLTSSGTDTQYF. The chain combines TRBV19 with TRBJ2-3; 7 bases match TRBD2. The CDR3 extends over 15 amino acids. The germline V gene encodes CDR1 LNHDA and CDR2 SQIVND (reference sequence). V shed 5 bases and J 1 base; nucleotides not matched to a gene: 6. Full variable domain (rest looked up from reference TRBV19 and TRBJ2-3): DGGITQSPKYLFRKEGQNVTLSCEQNLNHDAMYWYRQDPGQGLRLIYYSQIVNDFQKGDIAEGYSVSREKKESFPLTVTSAQKNPTAFYLCASSLTSSGTDTQYFGPGTRLTVL.

The genes are TRBV29-1 and TRBJ2-7; maybe TRBD1 (6 bases). CDR1 SQVTM and CDR2 ANQGSEA come from the germline V gene. V was pared by 8 bases and J by 3 bases, with 11 bases between. CDR3 length: 11 residues. The CDR3 loop reads CSSIQGYEQYF. CDR3 in DNA: TGCAGCTCCATACAGGGCTACGAGCAGTACTTC.

The V call is TRBV27, the J call TRBJ2-2, with D unresolved. The CDR3 totals 14 residues. Germline CDR1 reads MNHEY; CDR2 reads SMNVEV (reference sequence). Trimming stripped 5 bases from V and 2 bases from J, with 9 bases between. The CDR3 DNA follows: TGTGCCAGCAGTGACGACAAAAACACCGGGGAGCTGTTTTTT. Translating it yields CASSDDKNTGELFF.

The chain is built from TRBV2 and TRBJ1-5, with D hard to call. The CDR3 is 14 residues long. V was shortened by 3 bases and J by 1 base, with 7 bases between the two germline ends. Germline V gives CDR1 SNHLY, CDR2 FYNNEI. This CDR3 is CASSEYNSNQPQHF. CDR3 bases: TGTGCCAGCAGTGAGTACAACAGCAATCAGCCCCAGCATTTT.

This rearrangement joins TRBV9 to TRBJ2-3, with 7 bases identical to TRBD1. This CDR3 is 14 amino acids long. Trimming removed 3 bases from V and 3 bases from J; junction bases left unmatched: 4. Germline CDR1 reads SGDLS; CDR2 reads YYNGEE. The DNA of the CDR3 is TGTGCCAGCAGCGATATACAGGGGACAGATACGCAGTATTTT. This gives the protein CASSDIQGTDTQYF.

V is TRBV9 and J is TRBJ2-3; D is possibly TRBD2 (5 bases). Per the germline V gene, CDR1 is SGDLS and CDR2 is YYNGEE. CDR3 size: 13 residues. Trimming shortened V by 0 bases and J by 3 bases, and 5 bases separated the two germline ends. Here the CDR3 DNA reads TGTGCCAGCAGCGTAGCGGGGACAGATACGCAGTATTTT. This gives the protein CASSVAGTDTQYF. The full variable domain, its missing parts supplied by reference TRBV9 and TRBJ2-3, is DSGVTQTPKHLITATGQRVTLRCSPRSGDLSVYWYQQSLDQGLQFLIQYYNGEERAKGNILERFSAQQFPDLHSELNLSSLELGDSALYFCASSVAGTDTQYFGPGTRLTVL.

This clone was observed a handful of times. The gene calls are TRBV6-1 and TRBJ2-7; maybe TRBD1 (6 bases). The CDR3 totals 14 residues. The germline V gene has CDR1 MNHNS and CDR2 SASEGT. V gave up 6 bases and J gave up 4 bases, with 16 bases separating them. In nucleotides, the CDR3 is TGTGCCAGCAGCCCAAAGCTACAGGGATACGAGCAGTACTTC. Protein sequence: CASSPKLQGYEQYF.

This clone turned up a few times. The chain joins TRBV19 to TRBJ2-2; weak D call: TRBD1 (5 bases). Trimming took off 3 bases at V and 6 bases at J, with 8 bases between the two ends. CDR1 is LNHDA, CDR2 SQIVND, per germline (reference sequence). The CDR3 is made up of 13 amino acids. The CDR3 spells CASSIQGPGELFF. CDR3 DNA sequence: TGTGCCAGTAGTATCCAGGGTCCCGGGGAGCTGTTTTTT.

This clone came up once. The chain couples TRBV29-1 to TRBJ1-2; D call uncertain. Germline V gene lookup returns CDR1 SQVTM and CDR2 ANQGSEA. This CDR3 has 14 residues. The V end lost 3 bases, the J end lost 5 bases, and 16 bases lay between the germline ends. The CDR3 region has the DNA TGCAGCGTTGATACCGCCGGGGTTCCTTATGGCTACACCTTC. Its translation is CSVDTAGVPYGYTF.

The gene calls are TRBV28 and TRBJ1-4, with D perhaps TRBD1 (5 bases). Per the germline V gene, CDR1 is MDHEN and CDR2 is SYDVKM. The V end lost 2 bases, the J end lost 4 bases, and 11 bases lay between the germline ends. The CDR3 is made up of 15 amino acids. CDR3 bases: TGTGCCAGCAGTTTAAGCACAGGAGATAATGAAAAACTGTTTTTT. Residues: CASSLSTGDNEKLFF.